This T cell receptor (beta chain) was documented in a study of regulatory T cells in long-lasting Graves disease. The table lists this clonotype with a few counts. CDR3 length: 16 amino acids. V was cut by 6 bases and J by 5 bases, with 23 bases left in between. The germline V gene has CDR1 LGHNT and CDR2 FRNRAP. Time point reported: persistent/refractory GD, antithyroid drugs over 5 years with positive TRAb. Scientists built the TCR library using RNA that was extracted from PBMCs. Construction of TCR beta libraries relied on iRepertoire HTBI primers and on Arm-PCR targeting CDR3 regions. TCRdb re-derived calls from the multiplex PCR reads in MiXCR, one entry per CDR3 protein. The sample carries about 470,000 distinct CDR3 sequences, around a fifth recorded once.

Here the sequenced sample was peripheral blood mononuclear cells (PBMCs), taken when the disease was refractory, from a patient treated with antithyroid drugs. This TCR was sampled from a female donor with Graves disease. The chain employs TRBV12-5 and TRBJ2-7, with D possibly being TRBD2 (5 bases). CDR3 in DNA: TGTGCTAGTGGCCTCCTAGGAGGCGGGCGACCCAACGAGCAGTACTTC. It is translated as CASGLLGGGRPNEQYF.